The T cell receptor beta chain described here comes from a study of blood T cell repertoires in COVID-19. Between the trimmed V and J ends, which lost 4 bases and 3 bases, there was a span of 13 bases. In germline, CDR1 is LNHDA, CDR2 SQIVND (reference sequence). This CDR3 region has 14 residues. Produced via immunoSEQ multiplex PCR; TCRdb's table is partial and in-frame only. In the table there are roughly 400,000 clones, roughly 88% of which are singletons. Ages ranged from about 18 to 89 years, with residence in approximately 25 US areas. The TCR was taken from a woman aged 18-29 years who had been exposed to COVID-19. The sample comprised PBMCs or T cells enriched from blood (not recorded which). This chain joins TRBV19 and TRBJ2-7; D is perhaps TRBD1 (6 bases). CDR3 sequence: CASSTRDRIYEQYF. The CDR3 bases are TGTGCCAGTAGTACGCGAGACAGGATCTACGAGCAGTACTTC.